This TCR beta chain came from a study of cytomegalovirus exposure and HLA in healthy donors. Study-wide points: Being productive about 87% or about 30% of the time was typical of most TCR beta V segments in an earlier analysis. Later analysis associated a missense DCLRE1C variant with TCR beta V- and J-gene trimming. In vitro confirmation showed a few CMV-associated chains to be CMV antigen specific.

Turning to this clone: Its antigen is unknown.

Trimming took off 3 bases at V and 2 bases at J, with 13 bases between the two ends. The germline CDR1 and CDR2 sequences are MNHEY and SMNVEV (reference sequence). The CDR3 extends over 16 amino acids. In the PCR, 60 Vbeta and 13 Jbeta primers were used. This table comes from immunoSEQ multiplex PCR, and its TCRdb copy is limited to in-frame clones, with some not included. The sample lists some 200,000 clones, about 80% occurring once. V and J are TRBV27 and TRBJ2-2; D is possibly TRBD1 (6 bases). The receptor comes from a man aged 35-49 years in good health and CMV-seronegative. Sequencing input: PBMCs. CDR3 coding DNA: TGTGCCAGCAGTTTGGATGCAGGGGCTAACACCGGGGAGCTGTTTTTT. Translated, it gives CASSLDAGANTGELFF.